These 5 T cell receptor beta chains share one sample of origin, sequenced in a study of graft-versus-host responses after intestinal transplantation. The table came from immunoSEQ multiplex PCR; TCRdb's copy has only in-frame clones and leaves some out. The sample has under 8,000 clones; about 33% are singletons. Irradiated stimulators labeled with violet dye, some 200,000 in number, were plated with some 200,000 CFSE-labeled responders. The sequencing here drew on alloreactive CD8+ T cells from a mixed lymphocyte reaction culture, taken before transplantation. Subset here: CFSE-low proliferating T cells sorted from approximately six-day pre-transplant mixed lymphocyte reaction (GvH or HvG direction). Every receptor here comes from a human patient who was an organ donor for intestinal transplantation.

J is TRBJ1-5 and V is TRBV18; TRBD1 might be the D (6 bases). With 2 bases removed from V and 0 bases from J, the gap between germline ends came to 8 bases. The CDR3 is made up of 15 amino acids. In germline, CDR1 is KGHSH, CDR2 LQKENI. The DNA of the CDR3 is TGTGCCAGCTCACCAAGGGGGTATAGCAATCAGCCCCAGCATTTT. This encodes CASSPRGYSNQPQHF.

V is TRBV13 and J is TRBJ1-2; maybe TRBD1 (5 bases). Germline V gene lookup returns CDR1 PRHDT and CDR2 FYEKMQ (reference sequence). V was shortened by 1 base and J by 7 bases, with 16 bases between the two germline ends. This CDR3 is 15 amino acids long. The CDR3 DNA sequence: TGTGCCAGCAGCTTAGTAGGGGTTATGTGGTTTGGCTACACCTTC. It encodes CASSLVGVMWFGYTF.

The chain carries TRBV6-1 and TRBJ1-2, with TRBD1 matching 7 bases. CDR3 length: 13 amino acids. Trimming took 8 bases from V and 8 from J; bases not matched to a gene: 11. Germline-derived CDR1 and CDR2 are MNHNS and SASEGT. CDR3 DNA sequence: TGTGCCAGCGGTCGAGACAGGGTACGAGGCTACACCTTC. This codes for CASGRDRVRGYTF.

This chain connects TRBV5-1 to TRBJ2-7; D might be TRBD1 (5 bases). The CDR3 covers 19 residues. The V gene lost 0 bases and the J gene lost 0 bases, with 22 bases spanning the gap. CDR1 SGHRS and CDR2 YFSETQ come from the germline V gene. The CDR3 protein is CASSLASGCKDLDSYEQYF. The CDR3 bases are TGCGCCAGCAGCTTGGCATCAGGGTGTAAAGACTTGGACTCCTACGAGCAGTACTTC.

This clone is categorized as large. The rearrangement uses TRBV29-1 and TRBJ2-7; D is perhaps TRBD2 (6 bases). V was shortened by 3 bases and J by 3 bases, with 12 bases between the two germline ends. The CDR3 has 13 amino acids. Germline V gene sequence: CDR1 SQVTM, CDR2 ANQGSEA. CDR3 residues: CSVEEGLNYEQYF. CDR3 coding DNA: TGCAGCGTTGAGGAGGGACTCAACTACGAGCAGTACTTC.